Each of the 12 T cell receptor beta chains below was sequenced from the same sample in a study of T cells after posttransplantation cyclophosphamide. Cyclophosphamide on days +3 and +4 followed busulfan-fludarabine conditioning and a marrow graft. Data came from immunoSEQ multiplex PCR; TCRdb stores just in-frame clones and leaves some out. The sample contains 1,500 to 2,000 clones, none of them singletons. This specimen consisted of PBMCs, obtained around 350 days after allogeneic stem cell transplant with posttransplant cyclophosphamide. These receptors were taken from a male patient over 55 who received an allogeneic stem cell transplant from an unrelated donor, was CMV-positive, and had acute and chronic GVHD. Some of these T cells may belong to the graft donor.

This clone was detected ten times or more. This chain links TRBV5-6 with TRBJ1-1; no firm D call. Germline values: CDR1 SGHDT, CDR2 YYEEEE. Trimming cost V 3 bases and J 0 bases, with 12 bases left between them. The CDR3 has 15 residues. CDR3 sequence (DNA): TGTGCCAGCAGCTCCAAACCACACCTGAACACTGAAGCTTTCTTT. Protein product: CASSSKPHLNTEAFF. The full variable domain, completed using reference TRBV5-6 and TRBJ1-1, is DAGVTQSPTHLIKTRGQQVTLRCSPKSGHDTVSWYQQALGQGPQFIFQYYEEEERQRGNFPDRFSGHQFPNYSSELNVNALLLGDSALYLCASSSKPHLNTEAFFGQGTRLTVV.

Relative to its sample, this clone is medium-sized (0.01 to 0.1%). J is TRBJ1-2 and V is TRBV21-1; the table's D call, TRBD1, was not checked against the DNA. TRBV21-1 is given as a pseudogene. CDR3 length: 15 amino acids. The CDR3 DNA is TGTGCCAGCGGGTGTTGGGCAGGGCCTAACTATGGCTACACCTTC. It translates to CASGCWAGPNYGYTF.

The rearrangement joins TRBV11-2 to TRBJ2-3; D ambiguous. Trimming removed 3 bases at V and 6 bases at J, with 7 bases between. From germline, CDR1 is SGHAT and CDR2 FQNNGV. The CDR3 is 12 amino acids. The CDR3 spells CASSFNSDTQYF. For the CDR3, the DNA is TGTGCCAGCAGCTTTAACTCGGATACGCAGTATTTT.

This clone is medium-sized. The V call is TRBV13, the J call TRBJ2-1; tentative D call: TRBD2 (6 bases). Trimming cost V 0 bases and J 5 bases, with 14 bases left between them. CDR1 is PRHDT, CDR2 FYEKMQ, per germline (reference sequence). The CDR3 is 16 amino acids. The CDR3, as DNA: TGTGCCAGCAGCTTAGGGCGGGGCGCCGGTAACAATGAGCAGTTCTTC. It encodes CASSLGRGAGNNEQFF.

The chain is built from TRBV19 and TRBJ2-7; 8 nucleotides match TRBD2. Trimming at V came to 4 bases and at J to 6 bases, leaving 11 bases not matched to a gene. Germline V gives CDR1 LNHDA, CDR2 SQIVND (reference sequence). The CDR3 is 15 amino acids. The CDR3 bases are TGTGCCAGTAGTACCCTCTTTAGCGGGAAGCGCGAGCAGTACTTC. Its translation: CASSTLFSGKREQYF.

In this sample, this clone turned up a few times. The chain employs TRBV29-1 and TRBJ1-2; 7 positions agree with TRBD1. The length of the CDR3 is 12 residues. V was pared by 6 bases and J by 5 bases, with 6 bases of the junction left unmatched. Per germline, CDR1 SQVTM and CDR2 ANQGSEA. The CDR3 DNA is TGCAGCGTACAGGGACAGACTTATGGCTACACCTTC. The encoded protein is CSVQGQTYGYTF.

In this sample, this clone is medium-sized. The chain joins TRBV10-3 to TRBJ1-2, with TRBD1 matching 8 bases. This CDR3 contains 14 residues. V lost 5 bases to trimming and J lost 8 bases; unmatched junction nucleotides: 10. Germline values: CDR1 ENHRY, CDR2 SYGVKD. The CDR3 DNA sequence: TGTGCCATCAGTCCTCAGGGGGCCCCCTCGGGCTACACCTTC. Protein: CAISPQGAPSGYTF.

By proportion, this clone is medium-sized. The chain employs TRBV19 and TRBJ2-1; TRBD2 might be the D (6 bases). This CDR3 region has 14 residues. Germline assignment: CDR1 LNHDA and CDR2 SQIVND (reference sequence). V shed 3 bases and J shed 7 bases, with 13 bases lying between them. CDR3 protein: CASSIGPAGNEQFF. The CDR3 DNA sequence: TGTGCCAGTAGTATTGGCCCCGCGGGGAATGAGCAGTTCTTC.

In this sample, this clone is medium-sized (0.01 to 0.1%). The chain carries TRBV7-2 and TRBJ1-3; 8 nucleotides match TRBD1. The J segment lost 7 bases and the V segment lost 4 bases, leaving 6 bases of the junction unmatched. Germline V gene lookup returns CDR1 SGHTA and CDR2 FQGNSA. The CDR3 has 14 amino acids. Written as DNA, the CDR3 is TGTGCCAGCAGCTCGGGACAGGCGCGGAACACCATATATTTT. Its translation is CASSSGQARNTIYF.

The chain is built from TRBV28 and TRBJ1-1, with TRBD1 as a possible D gene (5 bases). The CDR3 spans 16 residues. The ends were cut back, 5 bases at V and 2 bases at J, with 18 bases in the middle. From germline, CDR1 is MDHEN and CDR2 SYDVKM. The CDR3 reads CASSPPRQPPNTEAFF. The DNA for the CDR3 is TGTGCCAGCAGTCCTCCCCGACAGCCTCCCAACACTGAAGCTTTCTTT.

By sample share, this clone is medium-sized. The rearrangement uses TRBV19 and TRBJ1-1; 10 bases map to TRBD1. Germline V gene lookup returns CDR1 LNHDA and CDR2 SQIVND (reference sequence). V dropped 7 bases and J dropped 12; count of bases not matched to a gene: 8. CDR3 size: 12 residues. CDR3 in DNA: TGTGCCAGTAATTCCCGGGACAGGGGTACTTTCTTT. It codes for CASNSRDRGTFF.

This clone has only a few counts. The V call is TRBV14, the J call TRBJ2-1; D is perhaps TRBD1 (5 bases). This CDR3 has 13 amino acids. The germline CDR1 and CDR2 sequences are SGHDN and FVKESK. Trimming took 0 bases from V and 8 from J, leaving 8 bases between them. CDR3 nucleotides: TGTGCCAGCAGCCAAGAAGGGGCCCATGAGCAGTTCTTC. Its protein product is CASSQEGAHEQFF.